Presented here are 22 T cell receptor beta chains from one specimen sequenced in a study of beta chain features in type 1 diabetes. The sequenced template was cDNA made from the entire isolated RNA. TCRdb keeps only in-frame clones here, not all; method: immunoSEQ multiplex PCR. The data contain about 360,000 clones, over 10% of them singletons. Sequences were obtained from naive CD4+ T cells from blood. All receptors come from a man between 18 and 35 years old in good health.

This clone was counted between two and nine times. The chain uses TRBV10-3 and TRBJ1-5; TRBD1 matches at 7 bases. This CDR3 has 15 amino acids. Trimming cost V 2 bases and J 3 bases; bases outside gene matches: 4. CDR1 and CDR2 (germline): ENHRY, SYGVKD. CDR3 sequence reads: CAISETGDYNQPQHF. For the CDR3, the DNA is TGTGCCATCAGTGAGACAGGGGATTACAATCAGCCCCAGCATTTT.

In this sample, this clone turned up a few times. The chain combines TRBV5-1 with TRBJ2-1; 10 bases line up with TRBD2. The V gene end was trimmed by 1 base and the J gene end by 0 bases; junction bases not matched to a gene: 4. CDR3 length: 17 residues. Germline V lookup: CDR1 SGHRS, CDR2 YFSETQ. DNA for the CDR3: TGCGCCAGCAGCTTGCTAGCGGGAGCCAACTCCTACAATGAGCAGTTCTTC. As protein: CASSLLAGANSYNEQFF. The entire variable domain, with the rest obtained from reference TRBV5-1 and TRBJ2-1, is as follows: KAGVTQTPRYLIKTRGQQVTLSCSPISGHRSVSWYQQTPGQGLQFLFEYFSETQRNKGNFPGRFSGRQFSNSRSEMNVSTLELGDSALYLCASSLLAGANSYNEQFFGPGTRLTVL.

The V call is TRBV18, the J call TRBJ2-7; possible D gene TRBD1, 6 bases. The CDR3 covers 13 residues. Between the trimmed V and J ends, which lost 6 bases and 3 bases, there was a span of 12 bases. Germline assignment: CDR1 KGHSH and CDR2 LQKENI. In DNA, the CDR3 is TGTGCCAGCTCCGCGACAGGTAGCTACGAGCAGTACTTC. Protein product: CASSATGSYEQYF.

This clone was counted only a few times. The chain carries TRBV28 and TRBJ2-7; 9 bases align to TRBD1. Germline CDR1 and CDR2: MDHEN and SYDVKM. The CDR3 runs 14 residues. Trimming took 2 bases from V and 6 from J; bases not matched to a gene: 5. CDR3 DNA: TGTGCCAGCAGTTTAATGACAGGGGGAACCGAGCAGTACTTC. Protein sequence: CASSLMTGGTEQYF.

This clone was seen more than once but under ten times. The chain links TRBV19 to TRBJ2-5; 7 nucleotides agree with TRBD1. V shed 3 bases and J 5 bases; nucleotides not matched to a gene: 9. Germline V gives CDR1 LNHDA, CDR2 SQIVND (reference sequence). CDR3 length: 15 residues. The CDR3 DNA reads as TGTGCCAGTAGTATTCAGAGAGGGGGCGGGGAGACCCAGTACTTC. Its protein is CASSIQRGGGETQYF.

This clone was observed a few times. This chain joins TRBV25-1 and TRBJ2-7, with 11 nucleotides matching TRBD1. The V segment lost 8 bases and the J segment 3 bases; nucleotides outside the gene matches: 6. Germline V lookup: CDR1 MGHDK, CDR2 SYGVNS. The CDR3 runs 14 residues. CDR3 coding DNA: TGTGCCAGCCGGGGCGGGACAGGGGGCTACGAGCAGTACTTC. As protein: CASRGGTGGYEQYF.

The chain recombines TRBV7-3 with TRBJ2-3, with a weak D call TRBD1 (6 bases). The CDR3 is 15 residues long. Trimming cost V 2 bases and J 2 bases, with 11 bases left between them. Germline V gene lookup returns CDR1 SGHTA and CDR2 FQGTGA. The CDR3 reads CASSLVGTLTDTQYF. The CDR3 nucleotides are TGTGCCAGCAGCTTAGTCGGGACACTCACAGATACGCAGTATTTT.

The chain joins TRBV5-4 to TRBJ1-2, with a weak D call TRBD1 (6 bases). The germline gives CDR1 SGHNT, CDR2 YYREEE (reference sequence). This CDR3 has 15 amino acids. V was cut by 0 bases and J by 5 bases, with 14 bases left in between. CDR3 DNA sequence: TGTGCCAGCAGCTTGGGGGCTGGGGGCGCGTATGGCTACACCTTC. It yields the protein CASSLGAGGAYGYTF.

The CDR3, as DNA: TGTGCCTGGAAACAGAGTGGAAACACCGGGGAGCTGTTTTTT. It codes for CAWKQSGNTGELFF. The V call is TRBV30, the J call TRBJ2-2, with unresolved D. With 4 bases removed from V and 2 bases from J, the gap between germline ends came to 11 bases. This CDR3 region has 14 residues. Germline-derived CDR1 and CDR2 are GTSNPN and SVGIG (reference sequence). The full variable domain, its missing parts supplied by reference TRBV30 and TRBJ2-2, is SQTIHQWPATLVQPVGSPLSLECTVEGTSNPNLYWYRQAAGRGLQLLFYSVGIGQISSEVPQNLSASRPQDRQFILSSKKLLLSDSGFYLCAWKQSGNTGELFFGEGSRLTVL.

The rearrangement uses TRBV5-1 and TRBJ2-5, with D tentatively TRBD1 (5 bases). The J call may be mistaken, given a closer DNA end match to TRBJ2-7. This CDR3 spans 12 amino acids. Germline CDR1 is SGHRS and CDR2 is YFSETQ. The CDR3, as DNA: TGCGCCAGCAGCTTGCAGGGTCGCGAGCAGTACTTC. Translation: CASSLQGREQYF.

The chain joins TRBV5-1 to TRBJ2-2; TRBD1 aligns across 7 bases. Trimming removed 5 bases from V and 2 bases from J; junction bases left unmatched: 3. The CDR3 covers 14 residues. From germline, CDR1 is SGHRS and CDR2 YFSETQ. The CDR3 loop reads CASRGTANTGELFF. CDR3 sequence (DNA): TGCGCCAGCAGGGGGACAGCTAACACCGGGGAGCTGTTTTTT.

This clone was detected only a few times. The chain has TRBV4-1 and TRBJ1-2, with D hard to call. There are 14 residues in the CDR3. Germline V CDR1 and CDR2: MGHRA, YSYEKL. The V end was cut by 2 bases, the J end by 3 bases, with 10 bases between. CDR3 coding DNA: TGCGCCAGCAGCCAACCGGCCAGGCACTATGGCTACACCTTC. This codes for CASSQPARHYGYTF.

V gene TRBV11-2 combines with J gene TRBJ2-1; 8 bases line up with TRBD2. V shed 5 bases and J 7 bases; nucleotides not matched to a gene: 7. Germline V CDR1 and CDR2: SGHAT, FQNNGV. The CDR3 contains 14 residues. DNA of the CDR3: TGTGCCAGCAGCCTCCCGGGGGGGGTGAATGAGCAGTTCTTC. The encoded protein is CASSLPGGVNEQFF.

The chain has TRBV18 and TRBJ2-7, with D maybe TRBD1 (6 bases). This CDR3 has 13 residues. CDR1 KGHSH and CDR2 LQKENI come from the germline V gene. Trimming left V 1 base short and J 2 bases short, with 6 bases between. The CDR3 DNA follows: TGTGCCAGCTCACCACAGGGGGCCTACGAGCAGTACTTC. Translation gives CASSPQGAYEQYF.

The gene calls are TRBV2 and TRBJ2-1, with D possibly matching TRBD1 (6 bases). Germline CDR1 is SNHLY and CDR2 is FYNNEI. Trimming removed 1 base from V and 9 bases from J, with 13 bases in between. CDR3 length: 14 residues. The CDR3 protein is CASSEVRVGGEQFF. The CDR3 DNA follows: TGTGCCAGCAGTGAAGTAAGGGTAGGGGGTGAGCAGTTCTTC.

The V call is TRBV7-9, the J call TRBJ2-4; D uncertain. In germline, CDR1 is SEHNR, CDR2 FQNEAQ (reference sequence). The length of the CDR3 is 14 residues. The V end lost 1 base, the J end lost 3 bases, and 7 bases lay between the germline ends. As DNA, the CDR3 is TGTGCCAGCAGCTTAGGGAACAGCAAAAACATTCAGTACTTC. Protein sequence: CASSLGNSKNIQYF. Supplemented by reference TRBV7-9 and TRBJ2-4, the full variable domain reads DTGVSQNPRHKITKRGQNVTFRCDPISEHNRLYWYRQTLGQGPEFLTYFQNEAQLEKSRLLSDRFSAERPKGSFSTLEIQRTEQGDSAMYLCASSLGNSKNIQYFGAGTRLSVL.

As regards this clone: The same CDR3 can be traced to other DNA sequences in this sample. This chain connects TRBV6-5 to TRBJ1-2, with 7 bases identical to TRBD1. Germline values: CDR1 MNHEY, CDR2 SVGAGI. CDR3 length: 15 residues. V shed 2 bases, J shed 2 bases, and the junction held 5 bases outside the gene matches. The CDR3 DNA sequence: TGTGCCAGCAGTTACGGCGCAGGGGGAAACTATGGCTACACCTTC. Its protein product is CASSYGAGGNYGYTF.

This clone was picked up a small number of times. This chain joins TRBV7-2 and TRBJ2-2; tentative D call: TRBD1 (6 bases). CDR3 length equals 15 residues. The V end lost 4 bases, the J end lost 2 bases, and 11 bases lay between the germline ends. In germline, CDR1 is SGHTA, CDR2 FQGNSA. As DNA, the CDR3 is TGTGCCAGCAGCTCACAGGGTCCCAACACCGGGGAGCTGTTTTTT. Its translation: CASSSQGPNTGELFF.

The chain has TRBV15 and TRBJ2-3; 8 nucleotides agree with TRBD2. CDR3 length: 15 residues. The trim removed 2 bases at V and 1 base at J, leaving 2 bases unmatched. The germline V gene has CDR1 LNHNV and CDR2 YYDKDF (reference sequence). The CDR3 region is CATSRNSGGTDTQYF. CDR3 coding DNA: TGTGCCACCAGCAGAAATAGCGGGGGCACAGATACGCAGTATTTT.

The gene calls are TRBV10-3 and TRBJ2-6; possibly TRBD1 for D (5 bases). V was shortened by 7 bases and J by 4 bases, with 17 bases between the two germline ends. Germline V CDR1 and CDR2: ENHRY, SYGVKD. The CDR3 has 16 residues. The CDR3 spells CAITSQGPSGANVLTF. The CDR3 nucleotides are TGTGCCATCACTAGTCAGGGTCCCTCGGGGGCCAACGTCCTGACTTTC.

This clone turned up a few times. The V call is TRBV30, the J call TRBJ1-5, with D maybe TRBD1 (6 bases). V gave up 3 bases and J gave up 3 bases, with 12 bases separating them. The CDR3 totals 14 residues. Germline values: CDR1 GTSNPN, CDR2 SVGIG (reference sequence). The CDR3, as DNA: TGTGCCTGGAGGATGGACAGACCCAATCAGCCCCAGCATTTT. Its protein product is CAWRMDRPNQPQHF.

The CDR3: CASSSGASGDSDTQYF. The CDR3 coding sequence is TGCGCCAGCAGCTCCGGGGCTAGCGGGGACTCGGATACGCAGTATTTT. The chain employs TRBV5-1 and TRBJ2-3; 9 bases match TRBD2. The V gene end was trimmed by 3 bases and the J gene end by 6 bases; junction bases not matched to a gene: 11. CDR3 length: 16 amino acids. The germline gives CDR1 SGHRS, CDR2 YFSETQ. The entire variable domain, with the rest obtained from reference TRBV5-1 and TRBJ2-3, is as follows: KAGVTQTPRYLIKTRGQQVTLSCSPISGHRSVSWYQQTPGQGLQFLFEYFSETQRNKGNFPGRFSGRQFSNSRSEMNVSTLELGDSALYLCASSSGASGDSDTQYFGPGTRLTVL.